Listed below are T cell receptor beta chains from one sample, sequenced in a study of T cell responses to AZD1222 COVID-19 vaccine. The method was immunoSEQ multiplex PCR; TCRdb's version includes in-frame clones alone and lacks a portion of them. The sample includes approximately 100,000 clones, approximately 88% of them seen just once. This specimen was peripheral blood, taken on day 0 of AZD1222 vaccination. The receptors were gathered from an adult in good health. Each CDR3 is given with its conserved first and last residue. Fields, in order: D gene, J gene, clone size, V gene, CDR3 protein, CDR3 DNA. The D gene is left open where the match is weak. Clone size is given for some rows only: seen once, a few or many times, or a class if the clone is expanded.

D gene: .
J gene: TRBJ1-1
clone size: .
V gene: TRBV27
CDR3 protein: CASSLMGSGATEAFF
CDR3 DNA: TGTGCCAGCAGTTTAATGGGCTCCGGGGCCACTGAAGCTTTCTTT

D gene: .
J gene: TRBJ1-4
clone size: .
V gene: TRBV7-7
CDR3 protein: CASGGTDEKLFF
CDR3 DNA: TGTGCCAGCGGGGGGACGGACGAAAAACTGTTTTTT

D gene: .
J gene: TRBJ1-2
clone size: .
V gene: TRBV7-6
CDR3 protein: CASSLVPPREGGYGYTF
CDR3 DNA: TGTGCCAGCAGCTTAGTACCCCCCAGGGAAGGCGGCTATGGCTACACCTTC

D gene: .
J gene: TRBJ2-5
clone size: .
V gene: TRBV19
CDR3 protein: CASSSGPGGQETQYF
CDR3 DNA: TGTGCCAGTAGCTCCGGGCCTGGGGGCCAAGAGACCCAGTACTTC

D gene: .
J gene: TRBJ1-3
clone size: once
V gene: TRBV6-5
CDR3 protein: CASSYSGLRNTIYF
CDR3 DNA: TGTGCCAGCAGTTACTCGGGTCTGCGGAACACCATATATTTT

D gene: .
J gene: TRBJ1-4
clone size: .
V gene: TRBV6-5
CDR3 protein: CASSSNREKLFF
CDR3 DNA: TGTGCCAGCAGCTCAAATAGGGAAAAACTGTTTTTT

D gene: TRBD1
J gene: TRBJ1-1
clone size: .
V gene: TRBV7-8
CDR3 protein: CASRPYRGPGTEAFF
CDR3 DNA: TGTGCCAGCAGGCCTTACAGGGGGCCGGGCACTGAAGCTTTCTTT

D gene: .
J gene: TRBJ1-5
clone size: .
V gene: TRBV30
CDR3 protein: CAWSVLGNQPQHF
CDR3 DNA: TGTGCCTGGAGTGTACTGGGCAATCAGCCCCAGCATTTT

D gene: .
J gene: TRBJ2-3
clone size: .
V gene: TRBV6-2/TRBV6-3
CDR3 protein: CASSRRDTQYF
CDR3 DNA: TGTGCCAGCAGCAGGCGGGATACGCAGTATTTT

D gene: .
J gene: TRBJ2-7
clone size: .
V gene: TRBV28
CDR3 protein: CASSQPRYEQYF
CDR3 DNA: TGTGCCAGCAGCCAACCCAGATACGAGCAGTACTTC

D gene: .
J gene: TRBJ2-2
clone size: few
V gene: TRBV5-1
CDR3 protein: CASSLQGTAGELFF
CDR3 DNA: TGCGCCAGCAGCCTACAGGGTACGGCCGGGGAGCTGTTTTTT

D gene: .
J gene: TRBJ2-1
clone size: once
V gene: TRBV5-1
CDR3 protein: CASKDSYNEQFF
CDR3 DNA: TGCGCCAGCAAGGACAGTTACAATGAGCAGTTCTTC

D gene: .
J gene: TRBJ2-1
clone size: .
V gene: TRBV7-2
CDR3 protein: CASSLAVGREQFF
CDR3 DNA: TGTGCCAGCAGCTTAGCGGTGGGCCGGGAGCAGTTCTTC

D gene: TRBD1
J gene: TRBJ1-1
clone size: .
V gene: TRBV30
CDR3 protein: CAWTGQGVSEAFF
CDR3 DNA: TGTGCCTGGACGGGACAGGGAGTTTCTGAAGCTTTCTTT

D gene: .
J gene: TRBJ1-4
clone size: .
V gene: TRBV12-5
CDR3 protein: CASGSQGGGEKLFF
CDR3 DNA: TGTGCTAGTGGGTCCCAAGGGGGAGGAGAAAAACTGTTTTTT

D gene: .
J gene: TRBJ2-5
clone size: .
V gene: TRBV5-5
CDR3 protein: CASSFGRGFQETQYF
CDR3 DNA: TGTGCCAGCAGCTTCGGCAGGGGTTTCCAAGAGACCCAGTACTTC

D gene: TRBD1
J gene: TRBJ1-2
clone size: few
V gene: TRBV11-2
CDR3 protein: CASSSGQAYGYTF
CDR3 DNA: TGTGCCAGCAGCTCTGGACAGGCCTATGGCTACACCTTC

D gene: TRBD1
J gene: TRBJ2-4
clone size: .
V gene: TRBV9
CDR3 protein: CASSPGQGLIQYF
CDR3 DNA: TGTGCCAGCAGCCCCGGACAGGGGCTCATTCAGTACTTC